This is a list of T cell receptor beta chains from one sample in a study of cytomegalovirus exposure and HLA in healthy donors. TCRdb's table, derived via immunoSEQ multiplex PCR, lists solely in-frame clones and lacks some. Of some 120,000 clones listed, roughly 75% are singletons. The sample comprised PBMCs. The receptors derive from a man under 40 in good health and CMV-seropositive. The CDR3 runs from the conserved cysteine through the conserved F or W. A D gene is named only where the DNA matches it firmly. The listing skips clone size in some rows; elsewhere it reads once, few, many or a size class.

clone_size	v_call	j_call	d_call	cdr3_nt	cdr3_aa
-	TRBV5-6	TRBJ2-5	TRBD2	TGTGCCAGCAGCTGGGGGGGGTGGCGGGCCCAGTACTTC	CASSWGGWRAQYF
-	TRBV5-4	TRBJ1-1	TRBD1	TGTGCCAGCAGTTCAGGGGGTAGGGACACTGAAGCTTTCTTT	CASSSGGRDTEAFF
-	TRBV5-6	TRBJ2-1	-	TGTGCCAGCACGTCCTCTGGGGGCGCGAGGTACAATGAGCAGTTCTTC	CASTSSGGARYNEQFF
-	TRBV28	TRBJ2-5	-	TGTGCCAGCAGTTTCAGCGACAGTCGAGAGACCCAGTACTTC	CASSFSDSRETQYF
-	TRBV6-5	TRBJ2-1	-	TGTGCCAGCAGTCCAAGCGCGGGAGAGCAGTTCTTC	CASSPSAGEQFF
-	TRBV13	TRBJ2-6	-	TGTGCCAGCAGCTCGCCGGCGGCGGAGGGCTCTGGGGCCAACGTCCTGACTTTC	CASSSPAAEGSGANVLTF
-	TRBV28	TRBJ1-1	TRBD1	TGTGCCAGCAGTCCGGGACAGTCGGGCACTGAAGCTTTCTTT	CASSPGQSGTEAFF
-	TRBV7-8	TRBJ2-2	-	TGTGCCAGCACCCGAAAAGCGGGACAAACCGGGGAGCTGTTTTTT	CASTRKAGQTGELFF
few	TRBV6-1	TRBJ2-1	TRBD2	TGTGCCAGCAGTGTCCGGGACATCCTACTAGCGGGAGAATCGGTGAATGAGCAGTTCTTC	CASSVRDILLAGESVNEQFF
-	TRBV4-3	TRBJ2-7	TRBD1	TGCGCCAGCAGTCTCGATAGGACAGGGGTTGAGCAGTACTTC	CASSLDRTGVEQYF
-	TRBV6-5	TRBJ2-7	TRBD2	TGTGCCAGCAGTTCAATTAGCGGGAGGGCCGTCTACGAGCAGTACTTC	CASSSISGRAVYEQYF
-	TRBV7-6	TRBJ2-1	-	TGTGCCAGCAGCTTAGATATCGACTCCAACGATGAGCAGTTCTTC	CASSLDIDSNDEQFF
-	TRBV28	TRBJ1-2	TRBD1	TGTGCCAGCAGCAGGGACAGAGCTAACTATGGCTACACCTTC	CASSRDRANYGYTF
-	TRBV5-6	TRBJ2-3	TRBD1	TGTGCCAGCAGCTGGGGGACAGGTTCAAGCACAGATACGCAGTATTTT	CASSWGTGSSTDTQYF
once	TRBV18	TRBJ1-1	TRBD1	TGTGCCAGCTCACCAATGACAGGGTGGAACACTGAAGCTTTCTTT	CASSPMTGWNTEAFF
-	TRBV6-5	TRBJ2-1	TRBD2	TGTGCCAGCAGCCCCGGACTAGCGGGTTACAATGAGCAGTTCTTC	CASSPGLAGYNEQFF
-	TRBV4-1	TRBJ1-1	TRBD1	TGCGCCAGCAGCCAAGCTCCGGGACAGGGGTACACTGAAGCTTTCTTT	CASSQAPGQGYTEAFF
-	TRBV19	TRBJ2-1	-	TGTGCCAGTGGTGCTAGCGCCCGCAGCTCCTACAATGAGCAGTTCTTC	CASGASARSSYNEQFF
-	TRBV5-1	TRBJ2-7	-	TGCGCCAGCTACATCGGGCCGGGGAGCTCCTACGAGCAGTACTTC	CASYIGPGSSYEQYF
-	TRBV5-1	TRBJ2-2	-	TGCGCCAGCAGCTTGGGAGAGGCCGGGGAGCTGTTTTTT	CASSLGEAGELFF
-	TRBV10-3	TRBJ2-5	TRBD2	TGTGCCATCAGTGAGTCGTCGGGGAGGGGGACCCAGTACTTC	CAISESSGRGTQYF
-	TRBV5-1	TRBJ1-2	TRBD1	TGCGCCAGCAGCGGGACAGGGGGCACTGAGGGCTACACCTTC	CASSGTGGTEGYTF
-	TRBV10-1	TRBJ1-6	-	TGCGCCAGCAGTGAGACCCCAGAAACACCCCTCCACTTT	CASSETPETPLHF
-	TRBV7-9	TRBJ2-1	TRBD1	TGTGCCAGCGAGGGGGCGGGTTTAGAGCAGTTCTTC	CASEGAGLEQFF
-	TRBV9	TRBJ1-2	-	TGTGCCAGCAGCGCCTCCGGGACACCGAACTATGGCTACACCTTC	CASSASGTPNYGYTF
once	TRBV9	TRBJ2-7	TRBD2	TGTGCCAGCTCATTAGCGGGCGAGACCTACGAGCAGTACTTC	CASSLAGETYEQYF
-	TRBV19	TRBJ2-1	TRBD2	TGTGCCAGTAGTATCTCGACTAGCGGGCTCTACAATGAGCAGTTCTTC	CASSISTSGLYNEQFF
few	TRBV5-1	TRBJ2-1	TRBD2	TGCGCCAGCAGCTTCCTAGCGGGAGGGACCTACAATGAGCAGTTCTTC	CASSFLAGGTYNEQFF
-	TRBV29-1	TRBJ1-1	TRBD1	TGCAGCGTAAAGGACAGGCTGAACACTGAAGCTTTCTTT	CSVKDRLNTEAFF
once	TRBV6-5	TRBJ1-2	TRBD1	TGTGCCAGCAGCCGGAGGACAGGGAACTATGGCTACACCTTC	CASSRRTGNYGYTF
-	TRBV6-5	TRBJ2-7	TRBD2	TGTGCCAGCAGCCCTAGCGGGTACAGCCTCCGTCAGTACTTC	CASSPSGYSLRQYF
-	TRBV6-5	TRBJ2-3	-	TGTGCCAGCAGTTACTCAGCGTTCCGTAGCACAGATACGCAGTATTTT	CASSYSAFRSTDTQYF
-	TRBV19	TRBJ1-1	-	TGTGCCACCTCAGAGAGGAAAGGTGAAGCTTTCTTT	CATSERKGEAFF
-	TRBV11-2	TRBJ2-3	-	TGTGCCAGCAGCTTTCCAGCGGGCTTGAGCACAGATACGCAGTATTTT	CASSFPAGLSTDTQYF
-	TRBV7-6	TRBJ2-2	TRBD1	TGTGCCAGCAGCTGGGATGGGACAGGCCGGGCCGGGGAGCTGTTTTTT	CASSWDGTGRAGELFF
-	TRBV5-5	TRBJ2-7	-	TGTGCCAGCAGCTTGCTGGGCAGTTTAAGCCCCTACGAGCAGTACTTC	CASSLLGSLSPYEQYF
-	TRBV27	TRBJ2-4	-	TGTGCCAGCAGACAGGGTGTCCAAAACATTCAGTACTTC	CASRQGVQNIQYF
-	TRBV7-2	TRBJ2-2	TRBD1	TGTGCCAGCAGCTACGGGACAGGCGGTTCGGAGGAGCTGTTTTTT	CASSYGTGGSEELFF
-	TRBV27	TRBJ2-5	TRBD2	TGTGCCAGCAGTTTATTCACCCCCCGACTAGCGGGAAGGGGGGAGACCCAGTACTTC	CASSLFTPRLAGRGETQYF
-	TRBV14	TRBJ2-5	TRBD1	TGTGCCAGCAGCCAGTGGGACAGAGACCAAGAGACCCAGTACTTC	CASSQWDRDQETQYF
-	TRBV29-1	TRBJ2-5	-	TGCAGCGTCGGCCCCTCCTTGGTGCGGAACAAAGCCGGGGAGACCCAGTACTTC	CSVGPSLVRNKAGETQYF
once	TRBV28	TRBJ2-7	TRBD1	TGTGCCAGCAGTTCTCCTATCGGGACAGGGAGGGCCTACGAGCAGTACTTC	CASSSPIGTGRAYEQYF
-	TRBV7-9	TRBJ2-5	TRBD1	TGTGCCAGCAGCCTGGGACAGGGGGGGGATTTGGAGACCCAGTACTTC	CASSLGQGGDLETQYF